Below are 5 T cell receptor beta chains sequenced from a single sample in a study of CD8 T cells in Susac syndrome. Reverse transcription of about 0.45 to 1 ug RNA was performed with random hexamers. Using its own MiXCR run on the immunoSEQ multiplex PCR reads, TCRdb lists one record per CDR3 protein. The repertoire includes about 120,000 distinct CDR3 sequences, around 94% of them detected once, and approximately 0.2% sits in the top ten. Sequenced material: CD8+ T cells from PBMCs. These receptors all come from a human donor with Susac syndrome.

The chain combines TRBV7-8 with TRBJ2-5; no clear D. This CDR3 spans 13 amino acids. V lost 5 bases, J lost 2 bases, and 9 bases lay in between. Germline assignment: CDR1 SGHVS and CDR2 FQNEAQ. The CDR3 region has the DNA TGTGCCAGCAGCACCCCATTACAAGAGACCCAGTACTTC. Encoded protein: CASSTPLQETQYF.

The gene calls are TRBV6-6 and TRBJ2-7; the match to TRBD1 covers 10 bases. Germline V lookup: CDR1 MNHNY, CDR2 SVGAGI (reference sequence). The J segment lost 5 bases and the V segment lost 6 bases, leaving 7 bases of the junction unmatched. This CDR3 is 14 amino acids long. The CDR3 spells CASRGTGEVDEQYF. The CDR3 coding sequence is TGTGCCAGCAGGGGGACAGGGGAGGTCGACGAGCAGTACTTC.

The genes are TRBV6-1 and TRBJ2-7, with 7 positions matching TRBD2. The CDR3 is made up of 18 amino acids. Germline V CDR1 and CDR2: MNHNS, SASEGT. Trimming at V came to 4 bases and at J to 1 base, leaving 16 bases not matched to a gene. CDR3: CASSGRPGVAGDSYEQYF. The CDR3 DNA reads as TGTGCCAGCAGTGGCCGACCCGGTGTGGCGGGGGATTCCTACGAGCAGTACTTC.

The rearrangement joins TRBV27 to TRBJ2-7, with D perhaps TRBD2 (5 bases). Germline-derived CDR1 and CDR2 are MNHEY and SMNVEV (reference sequence). V lost 2 bases to trimming and J lost 2 bases, with 13 bases between them. The CDR3 loop spans 15 amino acids. CDR3 bases: TGTGCCAGCAGTTTAGGGCGGGCAGCCACCTACGAGCAGTACTTC. This encodes CASSLGRAATYEQYF.

The chain recombines TRBV7-9 with TRBJ1-6; 12 bases match TRBD1. The J segment lost 7 bases and the V segment lost 1 base, leaving 2 bases of the junction unmatched. Germline CDR1 and CDR2: SEHNR and FQNEAQ (reference sequence). The CDR3 sequence is 16 residues long. This CDR3 is CASSLEGQGANSPLHF. As DNA, the CDR3 is TGTGCCAGCAGCTTAGAGGGACAGGGGGCGAATTCACCCCTCCACTTT.